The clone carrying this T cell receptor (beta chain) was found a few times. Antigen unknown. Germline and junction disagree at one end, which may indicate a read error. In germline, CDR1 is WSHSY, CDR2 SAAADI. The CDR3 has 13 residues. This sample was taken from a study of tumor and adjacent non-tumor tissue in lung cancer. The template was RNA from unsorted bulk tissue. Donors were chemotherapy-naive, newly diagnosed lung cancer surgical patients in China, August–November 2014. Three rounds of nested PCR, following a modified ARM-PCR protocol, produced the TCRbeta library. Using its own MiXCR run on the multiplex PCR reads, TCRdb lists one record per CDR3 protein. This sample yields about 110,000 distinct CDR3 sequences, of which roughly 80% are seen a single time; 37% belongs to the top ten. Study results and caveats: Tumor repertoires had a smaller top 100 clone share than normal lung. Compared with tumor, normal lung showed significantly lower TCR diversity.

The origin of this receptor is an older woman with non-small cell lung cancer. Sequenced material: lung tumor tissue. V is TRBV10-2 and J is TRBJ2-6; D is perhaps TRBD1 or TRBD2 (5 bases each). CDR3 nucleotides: TGCACCAGTAGTGATTACGGGGCCAACGTCCTGACCTTC. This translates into CTSSDYGANVLTF.